These 15 T cell receptor beta chains share one sample of origin, sequenced in a study of blood T cell repertoires in COVID-19. Assay: immunoSEQ multiplex PCR; the TCRdb copy retains only in-frame clones and omits some. The sample lists roughly 150,000 clones, more than 80% occurring once. Sequenced input: peripheral blood. The receptors were gathered from a woman aged 55-75 years with active COVID-19.

The genes are TRBV5-6 and TRBJ2-7; 7 bases match TRBD2. The V and J ends lost 2 bases and 3 bases, in that order; junction bases with no gene match: 2. The CDR3 is made up of 13 amino acids. Per the germline V gene, CDR1 is SGHDT and CDR2 is YYEEEE. The CDR3 here is CASSFGTNYEQYF. The CDR3 coding sequence is TGTGCCAGCAGCTTCGGGACTAACTACGAGCAGTACTTC. Full variable domain (rest looked up from reference TRBV5-6 and TRBJ2-7): DAGVTQSPTHLIKTRGQQVTLRCSPKSGHDTVSWYQQALGQGPQFIFQYYEEEERQRGNFPDRFSGHQFPNYSSELNVNALLLGDSALYLCASSFGTNYEQYFGPGTRLTVT.

The J gene is TRBJ2-3, the V gene TRBV6-5, with TRBD2 matching 10 bases. Trimming at V came to 7 bases and at J to 1 base, leaving 5 bases not matched to a gene. The CDR3 spans 15 residues. Per the germline V gene, CDR1 is MNHEY and CDR2 is SVGAGI. CDR3 coding DNA: TGTGCCAGCAAGCCTGGGACTAGCGGCACAGATACGCAGTATTTT. Amino acids: CASKPGTSGTDTQYF.

A single count supports this clone. The chain has TRBV3-1 (or the pseudogene TRBV3-2) and TRBJ2-1, with D maybe TRBD2 (7 bases). The CDR3 sequence is 15 residues long. V was cut by 2 bases and J by 9 bases, with 17 bases left in between. The germline CDR1 and CDR2 sequences are LGHDT and YNNKEL (reference sequence). The CDR3 loop is CASSQKPRGASEQFF. The CDR3 DNA reads as TGTGCCAGCAGCCAAAAGCCTCGGGGGGCAAGTGAGCAGTTCTTC.

The V and J genes are TRBV20-1 and TRBJ2-5; the D is unclear. Germline-derived CDR1 and CDR2 are DFQATT and SNEGSKA (reference sequence). V gave up 5 bases and J gave up 4 bases, with 8 bases separating them. The CDR3 extends over 11 amino acids. CDR3 DNA sequence: TGCAGTGCTCAACATCTAGAGACCCAGTACTTC. Its translation: CSAQHLETQYF.

This chain joins TRBV28 and TRBJ2-1; 7 bases agree with TRBD2. The CDR3 length is 10 residues. Germline loops: CDR1 MDHEN, CDR2 SYDVKM. V was clipped by 8 bases and J by 10 bases; unmatched bases: 2. The CDR3 reads CASFGGEQFF. For the CDR3, the DNA is TGTGCCAGCTTCGGGGGGGAGCAGTTCTTC.

This CDR3 is CASSSYQETQYF. For the CDR3, the DNA is TGCGCCAGCAGCTCGTATCAGGAGACCCAGTACTTC. The rearrangement links TRBV5-1 to TRBJ2-5; D uncertain. This CDR3 contains 12 residues. V was shortened by 3 bases and J by 5 bases, with 8 bases between the two germline ends. Germline V gene data show CDR1 as SGHRS and CDR2 as YFSETQ.

The rearrangement links TRBV28 to TRBJ2-7, with unresolved D. V lost 4 bases, J lost 0 bases, and 13 bases lay in between. Germline CDR1 and CDR2: MDHEN and SYDVKM. This CDR3 spans 15 amino acids. For the CDR3, the DNA is TGTGCCAGCAGTTCCAGGCACGCGAGCTCCTACGAGCAGTACTTC. It yields the protein CASSSRHASSYEQYF.

V and J are TRBV5-8 and TRBJ1-4; 8 bases fit TRBD1. CDR3 length: 17 residues. With V trimmed by 4 bases and J by 6 bases, 14 bases remained unmatched. Germline CDR1 reads SGHTS; CDR2 reads YDEGEE. The CDR3 sequence is CASSMHRTGTVYEKLFF. The DNA for the CDR3 is TGTGCCAGCAGCATGCATAGGACAGGGACCGTTTATGAAAAACTGTTTTTT.

The J gene is TRBJ2-1, the V gene TRBV11-2; D possibly corresponds to TRBD2 (6 bases). Trimming took off 5 bases at V and 13 bases at J, with 15 bases between the two ends. Germline V gives CDR1 SGHAT, CDR2 FQNNGV. CDR3 length: 12 amino acids. The CDR3 is CASSPTSRDQFF. The DNA for the CDR3 is TGTGCCAGCAGCCCAACTAGCAGGGATCAGTTCTTC.

The V call is TRBV24-1, the J call TRBJ2-3, with 8 bases lining up with TRBD2. The V gene end was trimmed by 5 bases and the J gene end by 1 base; junction bases not matched to a gene: 4. CDR1 and CDR2 (germline): KGHDR, SFDVKD. This CDR3 region has 15 residues. CDR3 bases: TGTGCCACCAGTGCGGGGGGGAGGGGCACAGATACGCAGTATTTT. Translation: CATSAGGRGTDTQYF.

The chain uses TRBV18 and TRBJ2-5; TRBD1 agrees at 9 bases. Germline V gene sequence: CDR1 KGHSH, CDR2 LQKENI. Trimming removed 4 bases from V and 0 bases from J; junction bases left unmatched: 3. The CDR3 runs 15 residues. The CDR3 loop reads CASSRGTGNQETQYF. The CDR3 bases are TGTGCCAGCTCACGAGGGACAGGGAACCAAGAGACCCAGTACTTC.

V gene TRBV7-9 combines with J gene TRBJ1-1; perhaps TRBD1 as D (5 bases). CDR1 is SEHNR and CDR2 is FQNEAQ in the germline V gene (reference sequence). Trimming left V 8 bases short and J 1 base short, with 11 bases between. CDR3 length: 13 residues. CDR3 amino acids: CASGRQKNTEAFF. In DNA form, the CDR3 reads TGTGCCAGCGGCCGACAGAAGAACACTGAAGCTTTCTTT. Using reference TRBV7-9 and TRBJ1-1 for the parts outside the CDR3, the full variable domain is DTGVSQNPRHKITKRGQNVTFRCDPISEHNRLYWYRQTLGQGPEFLTYFQNEAQLEKSRLLSDRFSAERPKGSFSTLEIQRTEQGDSAMYLCASGRQKNTEAFFGQGTRLTVV.

The CDR3 protein is CAWSLGLAAYEQYF. The CDR3 DNA follows: TGTGCCTGGTCCCTGGGGCTAGCGGCCTACGAGCAGTACTTC. The chain recombines TRBV30 with TRBJ2-7; TRBD2 aligns across 7 bases. The CDR3 runs to 14 residues. With 5 bases clipped from V and 2 bases from J, the junction kept 9 bases outside the gene matches. Germline V gene sequence: CDR1 GTSNPN, CDR2 SVGIG (reference sequence).

V is TRBV7-8 and J is TRBJ2-7; perhaps TRBD1 as D (5 bases). The CDR3 covers 16 residues. Trimming removed 1 base from V and 2 bases from J, with 15 bases in between. Germline CDR1 reads SGHVS; CDR2 reads FQNEAQ. The CDR3: CASSLGRADAAYEQYF. CDR3 bases: TGTGCCAGCAGCTTAGGCAGGGCAGATGCTGCCTACGAGCAGTACTTC.

The CDR3 DNA reads TGTGCCACCAGTGATTTTGGGACAGGTGGGACCCAGTACTTC. This translates into CATSDFGTGGTQYF. The rearrangement joins TRBV24-1 to TRBJ2-5; 8 bases are a match to TRBD1. V was pared by 1 base and J by 7 bases, with 4 bases of the junction left unmatched. CDR3 length: 14 amino acids. Germline V gives CDR1 KGHDR, CDR2 SFDVKD.